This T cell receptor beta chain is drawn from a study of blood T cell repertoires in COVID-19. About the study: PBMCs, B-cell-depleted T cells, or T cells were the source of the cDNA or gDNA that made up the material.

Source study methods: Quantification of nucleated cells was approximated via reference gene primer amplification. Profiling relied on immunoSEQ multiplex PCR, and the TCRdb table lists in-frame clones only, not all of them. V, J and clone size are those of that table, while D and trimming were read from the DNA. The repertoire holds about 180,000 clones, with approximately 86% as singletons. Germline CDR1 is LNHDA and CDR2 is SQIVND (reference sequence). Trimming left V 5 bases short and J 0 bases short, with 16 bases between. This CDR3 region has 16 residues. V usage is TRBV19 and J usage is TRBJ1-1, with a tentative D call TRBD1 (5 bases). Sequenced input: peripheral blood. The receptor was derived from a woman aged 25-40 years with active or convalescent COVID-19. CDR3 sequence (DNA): TGTGCCAGTAGTCTCCGACAGCCAGGAATGAACACTGAAGCTTTCTTT. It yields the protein CASSLRQPGMNTEAFF. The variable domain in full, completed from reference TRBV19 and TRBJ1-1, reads DGGITQSPKYLFRKEGQNVTLSCEQNLNHDAMYWYRQDPGQGLRLIYYSQIVNDFQKGDIAEGYSVSREKKESFPLTVTSAQKNPTAFYLCASSLRQPGMNTEAFFGQGTRLTVV.